These T cell receptor beta chains were read from a single sample in a study of blood T cell repertoires in COVID-19. Method: immunoSEQ multiplex PCR; TCRdb's copy keeps in-frame clones and lacks some. The sample has just over 90,000 clones, roughly 72% seen once; the top ten hold around 7%. Material: peripheral blood. All receptors derive from a man aged 65 to 85 with acute or convalescent COVID-19. Each CDR3 is given with its conserved first and last residue. A D gene is named only where the DNA matches it firmly. Some rows mark clone size as missing; the rest say once, few, many or name a class of expanded clone.

j_gene	v_gene	d_gene	abundance	CDR3nt	CDR3aa
TRBJ1-1	TRBV10-2	NA	NA	TGCGCCACCCGGGGGGCGAACACTGAAGCTTTCTTT	CATRGANTEAFF
TRBJ2-5	TRBV6-2/TRBV6-3	NA	NA	TGTGCCAGCAGTTATACAGGGAGAGGGCAAGAGACCCAGTACTTC	CASSYTGRGQETQYF
TRBJ1-2	TRBV2	NA	NA	TGTGCCAGCAGTGAAGTCAACGGGGACTACACCTTC	CASSEVNGDYTF
TRBJ1-5	TRBV7-2	NA	NA	TGTGCCAGCAGCTTTCGGGGTAGCAATCAGCCCCAGCATTTT	CASSFRGSNQPQHF
TRBJ2-5	TRBV12-5	TRBD2	NA	TGTGCTAGTGCCCGCGGACTAGCGGGGGGACTAGAGACCCAGTACTTC	CASARGLAGGLETQYF
TRBJ1-5	TRBV24-1	NA	few	TGTGCCACCAGTGATCCCCTAATGCCGCTTCCCCAGCATTTT	CATSDPLMPLPQHF
TRBJ2-3	TRBV19	NA	NA	TGTGCCAGTAGTTTAGGCACTAGCACAGATACGCAGTATTTT	CASSLGTSTDTQYF
TRBJ2-5	TRBV14	TRBD1	NA	TGTGCCAGCAGCCAAGGAACAAGGGGGCAGGCCCAGTACTTC	CASSQGTRGQAQYF
TRBJ2-5	TRBV5-6	TRBD2	once	TGTGCCAGCAGCTTGCAGCGGGGGGGCAGGGAGACCCAGTACTTC	CASSLQRGGRETQYF
TRBJ2-2	TRBV10-1	TRBD2	NA	TGCGCCAGCAGTTCACTAGCGGAGGCGAACACCGGGGAGCTGTTTTTT	CASSSLAEANTGELFF
TRBJ1-5	TRBV28	NA	NA	TGTGCCAGCAGTTTAGGGGGGACCGGCAATCAGCCCCAGCATTTT	CASSLGGTGNQPQHF
TRBJ1-2	TRBV3-1/TRBV3-2	NA	NA	TGTGCCAGCAGCCAAGAGGGGAGCCACTATGGCTACACCTTC	CASSQEGSHYGYTF
TRBJ1-2	TRBV6-5	NA	once	TGTGCCAGCAGTTACGGGGGGGACTATGGCTACACCTTC	CASSYGGDYGYTF
TRBJ1-5	TRBV14	NA	NA	TGTGCCAGCAGCTTCGACCGGGAGCCCCAGCATTTT	CASSFDREPQHF
TRBJ2-1	TRBV28	TRBD2	once	TGTGCCAGCAGTTCCGGAGTTAGAGCGGGGAACAATGAGCAGTTCTTC	CASSSGVRAGNNEQFF
TRBJ2-5	TRBV28	TRBD1	NA	TGTGCCAGCAGTTCGGGACAGGTAGAGGAGACCCAGTACTTC	CASSSGQVEETQYF
TRBJ1-4	TRBV27	NA	NA	TGTGCCAGCAGTTTACAGGGTTTAACTAATGAAAAACTGTTTTTT	CASSLQGLTNEKLFF
TRBJ1-1	TRBV6-5	NA	NA	TGTGCCAGCGATATCAGGTACACTGAAGCTTTCTTT	CASDIRYTEAFF
TRBJ1-4	TRBV28	TRBD1	NA	TGTGCCAGCAGTAATCAGGGGGCAACTAATGAAAAACTGTTTTTT	CASSNQGATNEKLFF
TRBJ2-5	TRBV7-2	TRBD2	NA	TGTGCCAGCAGCACCGCCAGACTAGCGGGGGTACAGACCCAGTACTTC	CASSTARLAGVQTQYF
TRBJ2-2	TRBV7-9	NA	once	TGTGCCAGCAGTCCAAGGGGCACCGGGGAGCTGTTTTTT	CASSPRGTGELFF
TRBJ2-2	TRBV27	NA	once	TGTGCCAGCAACCTCCGCAGAGGGGAGGCCACCGGGGAGCTGTTTTTT	CASNLRRGEATGELFF
TRBJ1-1	TRBV9	NA	NA	TGTGCCAGCAGGGCGGGGGCAGGGGAGAACACTGAAGCTTTCTTT	CASRAGAGENTEAFF
TRBJ2-5	TRBV12-5	NA	few	NA	CASGLGTGAQETQYF
TRBJ1-5	TRBV19	NA	NA	TGTGCCAGTAGTAGCTACACCGCGGGTCAGCCCCAGCATTTT	CASSSYTAGQPQHF
TRBJ1-4	TRBV24-1	TRBD1	many	TGTGCCACCAGTGATAACTCCGGGACAGGGTCTGAAAAACTGTTTTTT	CATSDNSGTGSEKLFF
TRBJ1-2	TRBV18	TRBD1	NA	TGTGCCAGCTCACCGACAAATGACAGGGGTGGCTATGGCTACACCTTC	CASSPTNDRGGYGYTF
TRBJ2-2	TRBV21-1	NA	many	TGTGCCAGCAGCAAAGAACTAGCGGGGGATAGAAACACCGGGGAGCTGTTTTTT	CASSKELAGDRNTGELFF